These 14 T cell receptor beta chains were all obtained from the same sample, sequenced in a study of T cell responses to AZD1222 COVID-19 vaccine. Measured with immunoSEQ multiplex PCR; TCRdb has only the in-frame clones, and not every one. The table lists about 110,000 clones, around 87% of them singletons. The sample was peripheral blood, taken 28 days after the second AZD1222 dose. These TCRs come from an adult who received the AZD1222 COVID-19 vaccine.

The chain couples TRBV6-6 to TRBJ2-1; D gene ambiguous. CDR3 length: 10 amino acids. Trimming removed 10 bases from V and 3 bases from J, with 4 bases in between. Germline V lookup: CDR1 MNHNY, CDR2 SVGAGI (reference sequence). CDR3 nucleotide sequence: TGTGCCACCCTCTACAATGAGCAGTTCTTC. Translating it yields CATLYNEQFF.

The V and J genes are TRBV25-1 and TRBJ2-1; 11 positions agree with TRBD2. The junction had 0 bases not matched to a gene; V was cut back by 5 bases and J by 6 bases. CDR1 is MGHDK and CDR2 is SYGVNS in the germline V gene. CDR3 size: 13 residues. The CDR3, as DNA: TGTGCCAGCAGTCTAGCGGGAGGCAATGAGCAGTTCTTC. Protein sequence: CASSLAGGNEQFF.

J is TRBJ2-1 and V is TRBV14; D is possibly TRBD2 (6 bases). Germline assignment: CDR1 SGHDN and CDR2 FVKESK. This CDR3 is built from 16 residues. Between the trimmed V and J ends, which lost 1 base and 1 base, there was a span of 11 bases. The CDR3 DNA sequence: TGTGCCAGCAGCCAAGGAACTGGACTATCCTACAATGAGCAGTTCTTC. Translating gives CASSQGTGLSYNEQFF. Together with reference TRBV14 and TRBJ2-1, the CDR3 gives the full variable domain: EAGVTQFPSHSVIEKGQTVTLRCDPISGHDNLYWYRRVMGKEIKFLLHFVKESKQDESGMPNNRFLAERTGGTYSTLKVQPAELEDSGVYFCASSQGTGLSYNEQFFGPGTRLTVL.

The V and J genes are TRBV9 and TRBJ1-2; D is unresolved. This CDR3 is built from 14 residues. Germline CDR1 and CDR2: SGDLS and YYNGEE. Trimming took off 2 bases at V and 1 base at J, with 9 bases between the two ends. In nucleotides, the CDR3 is TGTGCCAGCAGCGTCCCCGGTGGTAACTATGGCTACACCTTC. Translation gives CASSVPGGNYGYTF. The entire variable domain, with the rest obtained from reference TRBV9 and TRBJ1-2, is as follows: DSGVTQTPKHLITATGQRVTLRCSPRSGDLSVYWYQQSLDQGLQFLIQYYNGEERAKGNILERFSAQQFPDLHSELNLSSLELGDSALYFCASSVPGGNYGYTFGSGTRLTVV.

The V call is TRBV7-2, the J call TRBJ2-5, with D perhaps TRBD2 (7 bases). This CDR3 has 15 residues. The V gene's germline CDR1 is SGHTA and CDR2 FQGNSA. V lost 4 bases to trimming and J lost 5 bases, with 17 bases between them. In DNA form, the CDR3 reads TGTGCCAGCAGCTATCGGGGAGGGGGAGAGGAGACCCAGTACTTC. Translated: CASSYRGGGEETQYF.

A single count supports this clone. The gene calls are TRBV5-4 and TRBJ1-3, with D maybe TRBD1 (6 bases). The V end lost 5 bases, the J end lost 3 bases, and 12 bases lay between the germline ends. The germline CDR1 and CDR2 sequences are SGHNT and YYREEE (reference sequence). The CDR3 runs to 14 residues. CDR3 nucleotide sequence: TGTGCCAGCAGTCCCGGGACAAGTGGAAACACCATATATTTT. Translating gives CASSPGTSGNTIYF.

This clone has just a few counts. The rearrangement links TRBV6-4 to TRBJ1-1; D not resolved. Germline CDR1 is MRHNA and CDR2 is SNTAGT. Deletions cut 4 bases from V and 7 bases from J, with 13 bases between. This CDR3 comprises 13 residues. This CDR3 reads CASSAMMGSEAFF. CDR3 DNA sequence: TGTGCCAGCAGTGCGATGATGGGAAGTGAAGCTTTCTTT.

V usage is TRBV19 and J usage is TRBJ1-3, with a possible D match to TRBD1 (5 bases). Trimming stripped 4 bases from V and 2 bases from J, with 9 bases between. The CDR3 has 14 amino acids. Germline V gene sequence: CDR1 LNHDA, CDR2 SQIVND (reference sequence). This CDR3 reads CASSTGRTGNTIYF. CDR3 bases: TGTGCCAGTAGTACGGGACGAACTGGAAACACCATATATTTT.

The chain joins TRBV14 to TRBJ1-2; a weak D match, TRBD1 (6 bases). This CDR3 has 13 amino acids. Per germline, CDR1 SGHDN and CDR2 FVKESK. Trimming took off 4 bases at V and 8 bases at J, with 14 bases between the two ends. The CDR3 region is CASSLGGSRGYTF. DNA of the CDR3: TGTGCCAGCAGCCTGGGGGGCTCTCGCGGCTACACCTTC.

V usage is TRBV9 and J usage is TRBJ1-6; D not certain. V was cut by 7 bases and J by 7 bases, with 12 bases left in between. Germline V gives CDR1 SGDLS, CDR2 YYNGEE. CDR3 length: 13 amino acids. The DNA of the CDR3 is TGTGCCAGCGGTAGACACGGGAATTCACCCCTCCACTTT. Protein: CASGRHGNSPLHF.

The J gene is TRBJ2-1, the V gene TRBV30; D not certain. The ends were cut back, 0 bases at V and 10 bases at J, with 4 bases in the middle. Germline CDR1 GTSNPN, CDR2 SVGIG (reference sequence). The CDR3 is 10 amino acids. CDR3 in DNA: TGTGCCTGGAGTGTATCCGAGCAGTTCTTC. It translates to CAWSVSEQFF.

The J gene is TRBJ1-2, the V gene TRBV9; D may be TRBD1 (5 bases). In germline, CDR1 is SGDLS, CDR2 YYNGEE. Trimming shortened V by 0 bases and J by 1 base, and 7 bases separated the two germline ends. The CDR3 runs to 14 residues. Written as DNA, the CDR3 is TGTGCCAGCAGCGTAGCTGACAGTAACTATGGCTACACCTTC. Translation gives CASSVADSNYGYTF.

The table lists this clone with a few counts. This chain uses TRBV6-5 with TRBJ2-2, with TRBD2 identical over 7 bases. CDR3 length: 15 amino acids. Germline CDR1 MNHEY, CDR2 SVGAGI. V lost 6 bases, J lost 6 bases, and 10 bases stayed unmatched. The CDR3 reads CASRPLLGGAGELFF. The CDR3 region has the DNA TGTGCCAGCAGACCCCTTTTGGGAGGGGCCGGGGAGCTGTTTTTT.

This chain links TRBV6-5 with TRBJ2-2; D perhaps matches TRBD1 (5 bases). Looked up from germline, CDR1 is MNHEY and CDR2 is SVGAGI. Trimming removed 6 bases from V and 5 bases from J, with 13 bases in between. The CDR3 consists of 14 residues. The CDR3 DNA reads as TGTGCCAGCAGATGGGGCCCTGGAACCGGGGAGCTGTTTTTT. Translating gives CASRWGPGTGELFF.